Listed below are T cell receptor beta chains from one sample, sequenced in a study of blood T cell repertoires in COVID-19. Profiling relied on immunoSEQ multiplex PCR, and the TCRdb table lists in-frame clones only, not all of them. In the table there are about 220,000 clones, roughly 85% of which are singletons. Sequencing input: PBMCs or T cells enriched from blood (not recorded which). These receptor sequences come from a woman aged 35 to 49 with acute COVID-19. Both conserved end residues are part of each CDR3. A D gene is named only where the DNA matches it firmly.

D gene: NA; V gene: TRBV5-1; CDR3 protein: CASSLGMSSYNEQFF
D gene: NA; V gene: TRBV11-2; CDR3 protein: CASSLGSGSGNTIYF
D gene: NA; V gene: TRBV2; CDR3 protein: CASSERGDSGIGELFF
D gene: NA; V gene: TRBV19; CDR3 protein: CASSIVRSMNTEAFF
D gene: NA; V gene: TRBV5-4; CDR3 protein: CASSPPLLSAGGYTF
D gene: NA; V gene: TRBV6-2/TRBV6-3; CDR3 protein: CASSSTENTEAFF
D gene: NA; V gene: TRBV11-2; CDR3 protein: CASSPIEGPVNSPLHF
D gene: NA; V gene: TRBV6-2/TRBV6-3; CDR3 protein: CASTPSANYGYTF
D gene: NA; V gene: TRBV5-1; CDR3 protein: CASSWSAGPNTEAFF
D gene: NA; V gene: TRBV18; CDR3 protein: CASSPEGGPNYGYTF
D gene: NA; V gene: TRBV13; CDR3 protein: CASSSRQSSGNTIYF
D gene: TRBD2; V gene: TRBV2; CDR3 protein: CVSTTSGASNTGELFF
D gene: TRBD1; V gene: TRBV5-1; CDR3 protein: CASSDFPGQGRRGNYGYTF
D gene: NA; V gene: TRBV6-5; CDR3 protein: CASWQGRAGELFF
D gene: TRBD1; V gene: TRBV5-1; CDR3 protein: CASSSVTGGNEQFF
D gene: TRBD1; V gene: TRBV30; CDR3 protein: CAWIGQAPSYGYTF
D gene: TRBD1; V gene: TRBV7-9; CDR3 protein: CASSRTSDRGRSGNTIYF
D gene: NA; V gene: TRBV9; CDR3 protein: CASSVGGGDLETQYF
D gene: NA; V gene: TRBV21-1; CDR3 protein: CASSKLWAPPGNTIYF
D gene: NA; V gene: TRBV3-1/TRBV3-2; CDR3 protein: CASSPVAGTDTQYF
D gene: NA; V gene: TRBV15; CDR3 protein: CATSIPGEKLFF
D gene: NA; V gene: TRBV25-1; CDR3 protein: CASSVPGMGEKLFF
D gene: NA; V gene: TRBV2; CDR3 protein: CASSETGSAGANVLTF
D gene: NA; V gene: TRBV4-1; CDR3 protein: CASSTRTENTEAFF
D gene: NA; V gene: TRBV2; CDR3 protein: CATELSPGGAEAFF
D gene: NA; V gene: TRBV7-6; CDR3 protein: CASSPFDNEQFF
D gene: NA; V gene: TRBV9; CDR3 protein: CASSAGVFAEAFF
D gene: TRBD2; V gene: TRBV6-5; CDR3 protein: CASSLPGRGGVTQYF
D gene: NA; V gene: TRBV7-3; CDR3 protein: CASSLSRSGSTEAFF
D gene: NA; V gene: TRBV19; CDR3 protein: CASSIAGNYGYTF
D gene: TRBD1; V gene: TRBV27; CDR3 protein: CASSFSGTVANYGYTF
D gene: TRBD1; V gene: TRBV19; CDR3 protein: CASSTRDREDEDTQYF
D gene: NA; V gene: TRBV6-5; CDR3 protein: CASRFRYQPQHF
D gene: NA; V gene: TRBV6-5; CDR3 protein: CASSYTGVSYEQYF
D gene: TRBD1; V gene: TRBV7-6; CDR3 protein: CASSFTGGILSNEQFF
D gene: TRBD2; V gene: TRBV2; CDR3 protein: CASGSGGANEQFF
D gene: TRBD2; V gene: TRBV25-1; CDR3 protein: CASSQVGGTDTQYF
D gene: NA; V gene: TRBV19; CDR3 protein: CASSIAGYSSYEQYF
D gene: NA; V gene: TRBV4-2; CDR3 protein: CASSQETDNSPLHF
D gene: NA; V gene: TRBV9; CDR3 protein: CASSVGPMNTEAFF